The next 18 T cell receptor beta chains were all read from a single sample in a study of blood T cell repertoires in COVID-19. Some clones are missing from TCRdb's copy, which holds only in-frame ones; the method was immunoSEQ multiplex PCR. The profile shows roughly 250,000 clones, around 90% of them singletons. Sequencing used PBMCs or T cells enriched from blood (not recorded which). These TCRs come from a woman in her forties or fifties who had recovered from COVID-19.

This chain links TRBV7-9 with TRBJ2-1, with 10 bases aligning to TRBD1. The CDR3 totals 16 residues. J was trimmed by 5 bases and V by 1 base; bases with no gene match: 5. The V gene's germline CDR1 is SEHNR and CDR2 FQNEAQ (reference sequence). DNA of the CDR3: TGTGCCAGCAGCTTAGGGCCGGGACAGGGGCACAATGAGCAGTTCTTC. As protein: CASSLGPGQGHNEQFF.

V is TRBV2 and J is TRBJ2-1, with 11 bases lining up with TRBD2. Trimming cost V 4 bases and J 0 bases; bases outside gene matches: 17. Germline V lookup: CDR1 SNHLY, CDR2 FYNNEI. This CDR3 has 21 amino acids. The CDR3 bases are TGTGCCAGCAGTGGACAGCGCCGGACTAGCGGGCGAGGAAGCTCCTACAATGAGCAGTTCTTC. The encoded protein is CASSGQRRTSGRGSSYNEQFF.

CDR3 protein: CASSRSSGSSYNEQFF. As DNA, the CDR3 is TGTGCCAGCAGCAGATCTAGCGGGAGCTCCTACAATGAGCAGTTCTTC. The genes are TRBV7-9 and TRBJ2-1; 10 nucleotides match TRBD2. From germline, CDR1 is SEHNR and CDR2 FQNEAQ (reference sequence). This CDR3 region has 16 residues. V dropped 5 bases and J dropped 0; count of bases not matched to a gene: 4.

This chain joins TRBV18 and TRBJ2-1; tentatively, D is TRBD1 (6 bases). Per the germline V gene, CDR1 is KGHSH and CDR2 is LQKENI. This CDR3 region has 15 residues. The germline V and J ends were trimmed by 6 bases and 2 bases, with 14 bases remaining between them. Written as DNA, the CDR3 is TGTGCCAGCTCGGTGGGTTCAGGGGCCTACAATGAGCAGTTCTTC. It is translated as CASSVGSGAYNEQFF.

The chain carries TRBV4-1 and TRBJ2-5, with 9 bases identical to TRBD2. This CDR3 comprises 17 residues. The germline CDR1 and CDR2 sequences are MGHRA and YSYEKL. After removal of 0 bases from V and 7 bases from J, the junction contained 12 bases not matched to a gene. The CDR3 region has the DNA TGCGCCAGCAGCCAAGAACCGGCTAGCGGGAAATTGGGGACCCAGTACTTC. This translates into CASSQEPASGKLGTQYF.

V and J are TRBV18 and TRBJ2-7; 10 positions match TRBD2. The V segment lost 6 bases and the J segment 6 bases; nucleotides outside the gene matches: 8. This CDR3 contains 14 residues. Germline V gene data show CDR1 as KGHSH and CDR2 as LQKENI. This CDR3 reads CASSWGLAGAEQYF. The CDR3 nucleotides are TGTGCCAGCTCCTGGGGGCTAGCGGGAGCCGAGCAGTACTTC.

In DNA, the CDR3 is TGTGCCAGCAGGGAGTCGGAGACCCAGTACTTC. Amino acid sequence: CASRESETQYF. The V and J genes are TRBV2 and TRBJ2-5, with D unresolved. The germline V gene encodes CDR1 SNHLY and CDR2 FYNNEI. There are 11 residues in the CDR3. V lost 6 bases and J lost 5, with 7 bases in between.

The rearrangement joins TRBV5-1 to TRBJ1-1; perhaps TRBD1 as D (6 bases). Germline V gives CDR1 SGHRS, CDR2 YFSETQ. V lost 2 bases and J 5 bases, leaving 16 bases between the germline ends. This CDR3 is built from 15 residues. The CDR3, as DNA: TGCGCCAGCAGCTTAACGTTGCAGGGGAAAACTGAAGCTTTCTTT. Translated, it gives CASSLTLQGKTEAFF.

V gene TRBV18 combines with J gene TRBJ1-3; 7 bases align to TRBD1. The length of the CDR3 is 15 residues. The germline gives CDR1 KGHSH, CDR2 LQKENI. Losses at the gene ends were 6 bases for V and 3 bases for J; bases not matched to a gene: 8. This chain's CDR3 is CASSPRRGLGNTIYF. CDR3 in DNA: TGTGCCAGCTCCCCGAGGAGGGGGCTTGGAAACACCATATATTTT.

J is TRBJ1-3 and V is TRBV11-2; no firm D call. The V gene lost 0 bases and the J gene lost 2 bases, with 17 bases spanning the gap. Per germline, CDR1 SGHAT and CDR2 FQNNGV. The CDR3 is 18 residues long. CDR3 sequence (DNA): TGTGCCAGCAGCTTAGATTCCCCCCGGGAGTCAACTGGAAACACCATATATTTT. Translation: CASSLDSPRESTGNTIYF. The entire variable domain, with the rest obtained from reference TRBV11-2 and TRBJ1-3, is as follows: EAGVAQSPRYKIIEKRQSVAFWCNPISGHATLYWYQQILGQGPKLLIQFQNNGVVDDSQLPKDRFSAERLKGVDSTLKIQPAKLEDSAVYLCASSLDSPRESTGNTIYFGEGSWLTVV.

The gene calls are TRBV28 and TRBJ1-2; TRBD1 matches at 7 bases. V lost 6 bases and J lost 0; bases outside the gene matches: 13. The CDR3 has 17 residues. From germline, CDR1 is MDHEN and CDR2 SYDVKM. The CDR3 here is CASSRTRDRAANYGYTF. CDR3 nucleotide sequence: TGTGCCAGCAGCCGTACTCGCGACAGGGCAGCTAACTATGGCTACACCTTC.

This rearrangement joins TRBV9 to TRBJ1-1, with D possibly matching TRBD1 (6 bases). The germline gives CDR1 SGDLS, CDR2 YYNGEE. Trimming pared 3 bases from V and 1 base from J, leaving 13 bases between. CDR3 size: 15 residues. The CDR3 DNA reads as TGTGCCAGCAGCGCGGGGGGGGCTTCGAACACTGAAGCTTTCTTT. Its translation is CASSAGGASNTEAFF.

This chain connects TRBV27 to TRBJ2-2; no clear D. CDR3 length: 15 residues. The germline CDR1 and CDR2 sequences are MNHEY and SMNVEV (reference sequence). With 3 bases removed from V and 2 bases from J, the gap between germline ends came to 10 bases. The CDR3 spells CASSFRQRNTGELFF. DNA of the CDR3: TGTGCCAGCAGTTTTAGGCAGCGAAACACCGGGGAGCTGTTTTTT.

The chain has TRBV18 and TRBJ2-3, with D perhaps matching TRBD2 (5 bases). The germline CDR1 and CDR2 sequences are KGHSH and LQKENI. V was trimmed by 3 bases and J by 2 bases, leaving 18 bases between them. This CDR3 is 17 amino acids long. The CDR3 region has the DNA TGTGCCAGCTCACCCGCGTTCCCGAGCGGAAACACAGATACGCAGTATTTT. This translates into CASSPAFPSGNTDTQYF.

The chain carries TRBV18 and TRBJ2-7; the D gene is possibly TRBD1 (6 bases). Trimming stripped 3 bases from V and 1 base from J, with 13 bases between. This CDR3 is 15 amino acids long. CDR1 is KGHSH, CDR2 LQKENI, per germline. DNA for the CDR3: TGTGCCAGCTCACCTCGCGGACAGCTATCCTACGAGCAGTACTTC. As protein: CASSPRGQLSYEQYF.

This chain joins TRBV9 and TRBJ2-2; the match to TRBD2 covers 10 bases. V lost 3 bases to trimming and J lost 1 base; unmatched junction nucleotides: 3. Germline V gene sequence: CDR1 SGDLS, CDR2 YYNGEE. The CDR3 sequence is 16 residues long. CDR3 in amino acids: CASSALAGRNTGELFF. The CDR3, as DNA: TGTGCCAGCAGCGCACTAGCGGGACGGAACACCGGGGAGCTGTTTTTT.

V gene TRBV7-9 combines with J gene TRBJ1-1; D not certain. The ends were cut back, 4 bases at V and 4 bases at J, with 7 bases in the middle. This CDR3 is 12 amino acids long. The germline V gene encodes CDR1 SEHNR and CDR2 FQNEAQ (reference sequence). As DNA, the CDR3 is TGTGCCAGCAGCTCCCTAGGCACTGAAGCTTTCTTT. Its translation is CASSSLGTEAFF.

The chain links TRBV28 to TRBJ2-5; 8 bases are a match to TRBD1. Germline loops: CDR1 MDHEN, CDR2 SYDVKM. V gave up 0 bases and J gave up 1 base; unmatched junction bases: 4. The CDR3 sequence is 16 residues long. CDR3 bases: TGTGCCAGCAGTTTATGGCAGGGGGCGTCCCAAGAGACCCAGTACTTC. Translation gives CASSLWQGASQETQYF.